The rows below give T cell receptor beta chains drawn from one sample of a study of CD8 T cells in ankylosing spondylitis. One entry per CDR3 protein, called by TCRdb with MiXCR from the 5' RACE reads. The sample has tens of thousands of distinct CDR3 sequences, about 7% seen once. Sequencing was performed on blood, either unsorted or a sorted T cell fraction (not recorded which). The receptors shown here come from a female donor with ankylosing spondylitis or in good health (not recorded which). The CDR3 runs from the conserved cysteine through the conserved F or W. D genes are given only for firm matches. Only part of the rows carry a size: once, few, many, or a class if the clone is expanded.

>TRBV6-1|TRBD1|TRBJ1-5|many
CASSVDRSNQPQHF
TGTGCCAGCAGTGTGGACAGGAGCAATCAGCCCCAGCATTTT
>TRBV4-3|.|TRBJ2-3|many
CASSQDPLNRGTDTQYF
TGCGCCAGCAGCCAAGATCCGCTCAATCGAGGCACAGATACGCAGTATTTT
>TRBV5-1|.|TRBJ2-3|many
CASRGGGVSDTQYF
TGCGCCAGCAGAGGGGGGGGCGTCTCAGATACGCAGTATTTT
>TRBV5-1|.|TRBJ1-4|many
CASSSTVLGGKLFF
TGCGCCAGCAGCTCGACAGTCTTAGGGGGAAAACTGTTTTTT
>TRBV5-1|.|TRBJ2-3|medium-sized
CASSFGESTDTQYF
TGCGCCAGCAGCTTCGGTGAGAGCACAGATACGCAGTATTTT
>TRBV24-1|TRBD1|TRBJ1-1|many
CATSGDRGPEGAFF
TGTGCCACCAGCGGGGACAGGGGGCCGGAAGGAGCTTTCTTT
>TRBV4-3|.|TRBJ1-2|few
CASSQGRWRRTKLDYGYTF
TGCGCCAGCAGCCAAGGAAGATGGAGGCGCACCAAATTGGACTATGGCTACACCTTC
>TRBV20-1|TRBD2|TRBJ2-1|many
CSARDFGRADEQFF
TGCAGTGCTAGAGATTTTGGGAGGGCGGATGAGCAGTTCTTC
>TRBV20-1|.|TRBJ1-5|many
CSAVSVAGTSGQPQHF
TGCAGTGCCGTCTCCGTCGCAGGGACATCCGGCCAGCCCCAGCATTTT
>TRBV5-1|TRBD1|TRBJ2-5|.
CASSVNRGAETQYF
TGCGCCAGCAGCGTAAACAGGGGAGCGGAGACCCAGTACTTC
>TRBV5-1|TRBD1|TRBJ1-2|many
CASSQGTAAYGYTF
TGCGCCAGCAGCCAAGGGACAGCGGCCTATGGCTACACCTTC
>TRBV29-1|.|TRBJ2-5|.
CSASTGLETQYF
TGCAGCGCATCCACAGGGCTGGAGACCCAGTACTTC
>TRBV27|.|TRBJ2-5|many
CASSLVWRETQYF
TGTGCCAGCAGTTTAGTGTGGAGAGAGACCCAGTACTTC
>TRBV20-1|.|TRBJ2-6|many
CSASSGANVLTF
TGCAGTGCTAGCTCTGGGGCCAACGTCCTGACTTTC
>TRBV7-9|.|TRBJ2-2|.
CASSFGAISGELFF
TGTGCCAGCAGCTTCGGGGCTATATCCGGGGAGCTGTTTTTT
>TRBV29-1|.|TRBJ2-5|many
CSVETEQETQYF
TGCAGCGTTGAGACAGAGCAAGAGACCCAGTACTTC
>TRBV2|.|TRBJ1-1|few
CASSEGARTEAFF
TGTGCCAGCAGTGAGGGGGCGCGCACTGAAGCTTTCTTT
>TRBV5-1|TRBD2|TRBJ2-1|many
CASSLPGTSAYNEQFF
TGCGCCAGCAGCTTACCCGGGACTAGCGCCTACAATGAGCAGTTCTTC
>TRBV10-3|.|TRBJ1-1|many
CAIREPGTVGTEAFF
TGTGCCATCAGAGAACCGGGGACGGTCGGGACTGAAGCTTTCTTT
>TRBV12-3/TRBV12-4|.|TRBJ2-1|few
CASGLDEQFF
TGTGCCAGCGGTTTGGATGAGCAGTTCTTC
>TRBV27|TRBD1|TRBJ1-4|many
CASSRLNGGQAREKLFF
TGTGCCAGCAGCAGACTAAACGGTGGACAGGCGCGTGAAAAACTGTTTTTT
>TRBV20-1|TRBD1|TRBJ2-2|many
CSATGTEGSGELFF
TGCAGTGCAACCGGGACAGAGGGGTCCGGGGAGCTGTTTTTT
>TRBV6-2/TRBV6-3|.|TRBJ2-7|few
CASSYSDRTHYYEQYF
TGTGCCAGCAGTTACTCCGACAGGACCCACTACTACGAGCAGTACTTC
>TRBV28|TRBD1|TRBJ1-4|many
CASSKGQAREKLFF
TGTGCCAGCAGCAAGGGACAGGCTAGAGAAAAACTGTTTTTT